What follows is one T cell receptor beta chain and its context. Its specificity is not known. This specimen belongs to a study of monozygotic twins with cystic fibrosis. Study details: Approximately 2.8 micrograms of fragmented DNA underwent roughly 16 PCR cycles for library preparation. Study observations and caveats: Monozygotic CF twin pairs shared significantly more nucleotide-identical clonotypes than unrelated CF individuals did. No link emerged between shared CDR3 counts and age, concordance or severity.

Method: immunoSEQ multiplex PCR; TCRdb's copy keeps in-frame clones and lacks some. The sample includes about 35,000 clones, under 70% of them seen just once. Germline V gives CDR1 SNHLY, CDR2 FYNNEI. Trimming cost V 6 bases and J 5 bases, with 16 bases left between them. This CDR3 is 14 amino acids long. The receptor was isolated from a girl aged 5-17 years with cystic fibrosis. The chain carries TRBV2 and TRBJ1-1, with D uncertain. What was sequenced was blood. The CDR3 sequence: CASSEQTVETEAFF. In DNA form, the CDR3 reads TGTGCCAGCAGCGAACAAACAGTGGAGACTGAAGCTTTCTTT.